The 2 T cell receptor beta chains below come from one sample, sequenced in a study of cytomegalovirus exposure and HLA in healthy donors. The study ran its PCR with 60 Vbeta and 13 Jbeta primers. TCRdb's table, derived via immunoSEQ multiplex PCR, lists solely in-frame clones and lacks some. The data show some 170,000 clones, over 70% seen once. Input material: PBMCs. Receptors were obtained from a male donor in good health and CMV-seronegative.

V is TRBV28 and J is TRBJ1-2; 9 nucleotides line up with TRBD1. This CDR3 is 15 amino acids long. V was pared by 4 bases and J by 3 bases, with 6 bases of the junction left unmatched. CDR1 and CDR2 (germline): MDHEN, SYDVKM. In nucleotides, the CDR3 is TGTGCCAGCAGTTCGATTGGACAGGGGCACTATGGCTACACCTTC. Protein sequence: CASSSIGQGHYGYTF.

This clone has only a few counts. Its ends do not fully match the called genes, so a read error is possible. The chain carries TRBV19 and TRBJ2-5, with 8 bases lining up with TRBD1. CDR1 LNHDA and CDR2 SQIVND come from the germline V gene (reference sequence). CDR3 length: 16 amino acids. The CDR3 loop reads CASSIADRAHQETQYF. DNA of the CDR3: TGTGCCAGTAGCATAGCGGACAGGGCCCACCAAGAGACCCAGTACTTC.